The 18 T cell receptor beta chains listed next were all sequenced from one sample in a study of cytomegalovirus exposure and HLA in healthy donors. The PCR used 60 Vbeta and 13 Jbeta primers. Method: immunoSEQ multiplex PCR; TCRdb's copy keeps in-frame clones and lacks some. The sample lists 200,000 or so clones; around 80% were seen once. The sequencing sample was made of PBMCs. Every receptor here comes from a young woman in good health and CMV-seropositive.

The chain combines TRBV7-2 with TRBJ2-7; 8 bases align to TRBD1. Germline assignment: CDR1 SGHTA and CDR2 FQGNSA. Trimming took 0 bases from V and 2 from J; bases not matched to a gene: 0. CDR3 length equals 14 residues. The CDR3 sequence is CASSLAGQAYEQYF. DNA of the CDR3: TGTGCCAGCAGCTTAGCGGGACAGGCCTACGAGCAGTACTTC.

The J gene is TRBJ2-7, the V gene TRBV4-1; 8 nucleotides agree with TRBD1. This CDR3 region has 19 residues. J gave up 1 base and V 5 bases, and 19 bases lay outside the gene matches. Germline V gene data show CDR1 as MGHRA and CDR2 as YSYEKL. The CDR3 sequence is CASSFPRAKTGGSSYEQYV. CDR3 DNA sequence: TGCGCCAGCAGCTTCCCAAGAGCAAAAACAGGGGGAAGTTCCTACGAGCAGTACGTC.

J is TRBJ2-3 and V is TRBV2; D is perhaps TRBD1 (5 bases). Trimming stripped 2 bases from V and 2 bases from J, with 14 bases between. The CDR3 totals 16 residues. Germline CDR1 and CDR2: SNHLY and FYNNEI. This CDR3 is CASSEKETAITDTQYF. In DNA form, the CDR3 reads TGTGCCAGCAGTGAAAAGGAGACAGCCATCACAGATACGCAGTATTTT.

V and J are TRBV5-6 and TRBJ2-5, with 10 bases that match TRBD2. CDR1 is SGHDT and CDR2 is YYEEEE in the germline V gene. This CDR3 is built from 17 residues. Unmatched junction bases numbered 10, after V lost 0 bases and J lost 5 bases. The CDR3 bases are TGTGCCAGCAGCTTGGCGGCTTTAGCGGGGGGTATGGAGACCCAGTACTTC. Amino acid sequence: CASSLAALAGGMETQYF.

Concerning this clone itself: The same CDR3 arises from other DNA sequences in this sample as well. The genes are TRBV7-3 and TRBJ1-1; tentatively, D is TRBD1 (6 bases). Germline loops: CDR1 SGHTA, CDR2 FQGTGA. Trimming removed 5 bases from V and 4 bases from J, with 11 bases in between. There are 13 residues in the CDR3. CDR3 sequence: CASSLTGRTEAFF. CDR3 in DNA: TGTGCCAGCAGCCTCACAGGGCGCACTGAAGCTTTCTTT.

V usage is TRBV30 and J usage is TRBJ2-1; 13 bases match TRBD2. CDR1 and CDR2 from the germline V gene are GTSNPN and SVGIG (reference sequence). CDR3 length: 15 amino acids. Trimming at V came to 3 bases and at J to 8 bases, leaving 7 bases not matched to a gene. The CDR3 DNA is TGTGCCTGGAGGCGGGGACTAGCGGGGAAGGATGAGCAGTTCTTC. This codes for CAWRRGLAGKDEQFF.

This chain links TRBV5-6 with TRBJ2-7; TRBD2 aligns across 8 bases. The ends lost 4 bases at V and 4 bases at J; junction bases unmatched: 7. This CDR3 has 14 amino acids. Germline CDR1 and CDR2: SGHDT and YYEEEE. CDR3: CASSREGRLYEQYV. The CDR3 DNA is TGTGCCAGCAGCCGGGAGGGGCGCCTGTACGAGCAGTACGTC.

J is TRBJ2-3 and V is TRBV4-2; D gene uncertain. The CDR3 has 15 amino acids. Per germline, CDR1 LGHNA and CDR2 YNFKEQ. The ends were cut back, 0 bases at V and 2 bases at J, with 9 bases in the middle. This chain's CDR3 is CASSQEPRITDTQYF. The DNA for the CDR3 is TGTGCCAGCAGCCAAGAGCCGCGGATCACAGATACGCAGTATTTT.

A few counts support this clone. The chain has TRBV5-5 and TRBJ2-4, with D maybe TRBD1 (6 bases). The CDR3 has 16 amino acids. The V and J ends lost 4 bases and 9 bases respectively, with 23 bases between them. Germline V gene sequence: CDR1 SGHKS, CDR2 YYEKEE (reference sequence). In DNA, the CDR3 is TGTGCCAGCAGCCTCCAGGGTGGGGGCCCTAAAGTCATTCAGTACTTC. Residues: CASSLQGGGPKVIQYF.

This clone was seen once. The J gene is TRBJ1-2, the V gene TRBV6-5; D is unresolved. Looked up from germline, CDR1 is MNHEY and CDR2 is SVGAGI. Trimming took 0 bases from V and 7 from J, leaving 18 bases between them. The CDR3 runs 16 residues. The CDR3 DNA reads as TGTGCCAGCAGTTACTCACTAGCCGAGTTTATGGGTGGCTACACCTTC. Its protein is CASSYSLAEFMGGYTF.

The table lists this clone with a count of one. The chain is built from TRBV7-9 and TRBJ1-1; D might be TRBD1 (5 bases). Germline V gives CDR1 SEHNR, CDR2 FQNEAQ (reference sequence). Trimming stripped 10 bases from V and 0 bases from J, with 18 bases between. This CDR3 has 15 residues. The CDR3 spells CANLDSSLMNTEAFF. The CDR3 coding sequence is TGTGCCAACCTCGACAGTAGCCTTATGAACACTGAAGCTTTCTTT.

V usage is TRBV18 and J usage is TRBJ2-3; no firm D call. V was shortened by 2 bases and J by 4 bases, with 4 bases between the two germline ends. This CDR3 has 12 residues. Germline assignment: CDR1 KGHSH and CDR2 LQKENI. In nucleotides, the CDR3 is TGTGCCAGCTCACCATCAGCAGATACGCAGTATTTT. It encodes CASSPSADTQYF. Using reference TRBV18 and TRBJ2-3 for the parts outside the CDR3, the full variable domain is NAGVMQNPRHLVRRRGQEARLRCSPMKGHSHVYWYRQLPEEGLKFMVYLQKENIIDESGMPKERFSAEFPKEGPSILRIQQVVRGDSAAYFCASSPSADTQYFGPGTRLTVL.

This clone was seen just once. The CDR3 sequence: CASSQGFGVADTQYF. DNA of the CDR3: TGCGCCAGCAGCCAGGGCTTCGGGGTAGCAGATACGCAGTATTTT. The chain employs TRBV4-1 and TRBJ2-3; possibly TRBD2 for D (5 bases). The V and J ends lost 3 bases and 4 bases respectively, with 14 bases between them. The CDR3 totals 15 residues. From germline, CDR1 is MGHRA and CDR2 YSYEKL.

The table lists this clone with a few counts. V usage is TRBV5-1 and J usage is TRBJ2-5; 8 bases map to TRBD1. The junction had 2 bases not matched to a gene; V was cut back by 2 bases and J by 5 bases. The germline gives CDR1 SGHRS, CDR2 YFSETQ. The CDR3 sequence is 13 residues long. In DNA, the CDR3 is TGCGCCAGCAGCTTACAGGGGGAGGAGACCCAGTACTTC. Translating it yields CASSLQGEETQYF.

J is TRBJ1-4 and V is TRBV6-5; 7 bases match TRBD1. V was pared by 4 bases and J by 8 bases, with 10 bases of the junction left unmatched. CDR1 is MNHEY and CDR2 is SVGAGI in the germline V gene. The CDR3 consists of 15 residues. CDR3 amino acids: CASSSFRQGGEKLFF. CDR3 coding DNA: TGTGCCAGCAGTTCTTTCCGACAGGGAGGCGAAAAACTGTTTTTT.

This clone has only a few counts. V and J are TRBV11-2 and TRBJ2-1, with TRBD2 identical over 8 bases. Germline V lookup: CDR1 SGHAT, CDR2 FQNNGV. The CDR3 spans 17 residues. The V and J ends lost 0 bases and 5 bases, in that order; junction bases with no gene match: 9. The CDR3, as DNA: TGTGCCAGCAGCTTAGACGCTAGCGGGTGGTGGAACAATGAGCAGTTCTTC. As protein: CASSLDASGWWNNEQFF.

The genes are TRBV7-2 and TRBJ2-1; TRBD2 might be the D (5 bases). Trimming left V 6 bases short and J 12 bases short, with 30 bases between. The CDR3 is 17 amino acids. Germline V lookup: CDR1 SGHTA, CDR2 FQGNSA. Here the CDR3 reads CASRTTGRGKVGLGQFF. The CDR3 DNA sequence: TGTGCCAGCAGGACGACCGGACGGGGTAAAGTAGGTTTAGGGCAGTTCTTC.

The chain uses TRBV6-1 and TRBJ2-2; 8 bases align to TRBD2. After removal of 1 base from V and 3 bases from J, the junction contained 16 bases not matched to a gene. The CDR3 is made up of 20 amino acids. Germline values: CDR1 MNHNS, CDR2 SASEGT. CDR3 bases: TGTGCCAGCAGTGAAGACCAGCGGGGGTACAAACTTGGGGACACCGGGGAGCTGTTTTTT. Translating it yields CASSEDQRGYKLGDTGELFF.